The 30 T cell receptor beta chains presented below share a single source sample, sequenced in a study of radiotherapy plus CTLA-4 blockade in lung cancer. The table came from immunoSEQ multiplex PCR; TCRdb's copy has only in-frame clones and leaves some out. The sample has 85,000 to 90,000 clones; around nine tenths are singletons. Sample: peripheral blood, taken from a patient treated with radiotherapy plus ipilimumab. The receptors come from a human donor with non-small cell lung cancer that progressed on radiotherapy plus ipilimumab.

V usage is TRBV9 and J usage is TRBJ2-3; D is tentatively TRBD1 or TRBD2 (5 bases each). Per germline, CDR1 SGDLS and CDR2 YYNGEE. The CDR3 has 15 residues. V was trimmed by 0 bases and J by 0 bases, leaving 8 bases between them. The CDR3 loop reads CASSVGGASTDTQYF. The CDR3, as DNA: TGTGCCAGCAGCGTAGGAGGGGCCAGCACAGATACGCAGTATTTT.

V usage is TRBV7-3 and J usage is TRBJ2-1; the D gene could be TRBD1 or TRBD2 (5 bases each). Trimming took off 5 bases at V and 7 bases at J, with 9 bases between the two ends. CDR1 SGHTA and CDR2 FQGTGA come from the germline V gene. There are 12 residues in the CDR3. The CDR3 spells CASSPWGNEQFF. The CDR3, as DNA: TGTGCCAGCAGCCCCTGGGGGAATGAGCAGTTCTTC.

This chain joins TRBV15 and TRBJ1-2; unclear D gene. The CDR3 sequence is 14 residues long. The V end was cut by 6 bases, the J end by 7 bases, with 18 bases between. The V gene's germline CDR1 is LNHNV and CDR2 YYDKDF (reference sequence). CDR3 residues: CATRRSTGISGYTF. The CDR3 DNA reads TGTGCCACCAGAAGGTCGACGGGGATCTCTGGCTACACCTTC.

This chain uses TRBV5-4 with TRBJ2-1; D remains unclear. The CDR3 sequence is 16 residues long. Germline loops: CDR1 SGHNT, CDR2 YYREEE (reference sequence). V was clipped by 3 bases and J by 0 bases, with 13 bases between them. CDR3 DNA sequence: TGTGCCAGCAGCTCGGAACTCTTGAGCTCCTACAATGAGCAGTTCTTC. It encodes CASSSELLSSYNEQFF.

This clone was observed once. V usage is TRBV5-4 and J usage is TRBJ2-4, with 7 bases matching TRBD2. V lost 2 bases and J lost 4; bases outside the gene matches: 21. Germline V gives CDR1 SGHNT, CDR2 YYREEE (reference sequence). The CDR3 spans 20 residues. The CDR3 DNA follows: TGTGCCAGCAGCTTAAACAGCCCTAGGACTAGAGTGTTAGGGAAAAACATTCAGTACTTC. Its translation: CASSLNSPRTRVLGKNIQYF.

V is TRBV6-5 and J is TRBJ1-2; 9 bases align to TRBD1. CDR3 size: 14 residues. Losses at the gene ends were 4 bases for V and 1 base for J; bases not matched to a gene: 1. The V gene's germline CDR1 is MNHEY and CDR2 SVGAGI. This CDR3 reads CASSSDRGNYGYTF. The CDR3 nucleotides are TGTGCCAGCAGTTCGGACAGGGGTAACTATGGCTACACCTTC.

The CDR3 here is CAISESSQANYGYTF. The CDR3 nucleotides are TGTGCCATCAGTGAGAGCAGTCAAGCTAACTATGGCTACACCTTC. The chain is built from TRBV10-3 and TRBJ1-2; D is uncertain. This CDR3 has 15 amino acids. V was pared by 2 bases and J by 0 bases, with 10 bases between. Germline CDR1 is ENHRY and CDR2 is SYGVKD.

The CDR3 loop reads CASSLRGGTDTQYF. The CDR3 DNA is TGTGCCAGCAGCTTGCGGGGTGGCACAGATACGCAGTATTTT. The V and J genes are TRBV5-4 and TRBJ2-3; perhaps TRBD2 as D (5 bases). Germline V gives CDR1 SGHNT, CDR2 YYREEE (reference sequence). The CDR3 extends over 14 amino acids. Trimming pared 1 base from V and 1 base from J, leaving 7 bases between.

The rearrangement joins TRBV30 to TRBJ1-2; TRBD1 matches at 9 bases. There are 16 residues in the CDR3. V shed 5 bases and J 4 bases; nucleotides not matched to a gene: 14. The V gene's germline CDR1 is GTSNPN and CDR2 SVGIG (reference sequence). CDR3 protein: CAWAPPDRGKGYGYTF. The CDR3 region has the DNA TGTGCCTGGGCCCCCCCGGACAGGGGAAAGGGCTATGGCTACACCTTC. Combining the CDR3 with reference TRBV30 and TRBJ1-2 gives the whole variable domain SQTIHQWPATLVQPVGSPLSLECTVEGTSNPNLYWYRQAAGRGLQLLFYSVGIGQISSEVPQNLSASRPQDRQFILSSKKLLLSDSGFYLCAWAPPDRGKGYGYTFGSGTRLTVV.

The chain uses TRBV29-1 and TRBJ2-1; D is perhaps TRBD1 (6 bases). V lost 3 bases and J 6 bases, leaving 12 bases between the germline ends. The CDR3 spans 13 residues. Germline loops: CDR1 SQVTM, CDR2 ANQGSEA. The CDR3 region is CSVEGAAGNEQFF. In DNA form, the CDR3 reads TGCAGCGTTGAGGGGGCGGCGGGCAATGAGCAGTTCTTC.

The rearrangement joins TRBV7-9 to TRBJ2-5, with 7 bases identical to TRBD1. Germline V gene data show CDR1 as SEHNR and CDR2 as FQNEAQ (reference sequence). There are 16 residues in the CDR3. V lost 0 bases and J lost 5; bases outside the gene matches: 9. The CDR3 region has the DNA TGTGCCAGCAGCTTAGCAAACAGGGGACCCTGGGAGACCCAGTACTTC. Residues: CASSLANRGPWETQYF.

The chain is built from TRBV4-1 and TRBJ2-7, with 7 positions matching TRBD2. V shed 5 bases and J 0 bases; nucleotides not matched to a gene: 7. CDR3 length: 15 amino acids. The germline CDR1 and CDR2 sequences are MGHRA and YSYEKL. DNA of the CDR3: TGCGCCAGCAGCTCGTGGGGGGGTGGCTCCTACGAGCAGTACTTC. Translation gives CASSSWGGGSYEQYF.

V gene TRBV4-1 combines with J gene TRBJ2-1, with D possibly matching TRBD1 (5 bases). The CDR3 runs to 14 residues. With 1 base removed from V and 8 bases from J, the gap between germline ends came to 12 bases. CDR1 and CDR2 (germline): MGHRA, YSYEKL. The CDR3 DNA sequence: TGCGCCAGCAGCCAAGTGCAGGGTTTGTATGAGCAGTTCTTC. This codes for CASSQVQGLYEQFF.

The genes are TRBV2 and TRBJ2-5; D remains ambiguous. CDR3 size: 12 residues. Trimming left V 7 bases short and J 4 bases short, with 10 bases between. CDR1 SNHLY and CDR2 FYNNEI come from the germline V gene. The CDR3 reads CASMAILETQYF. The CDR3 nucleotides read TGTGCCAGCATGGCTATACTAGAGACCCAGTACTTC.

This chain connects TRBV5-6 to TRBJ2-1; D gene ambiguous. Trimming stripped 0 bases from V and 3 bases from J, with 10 bases between. Germline V lookup: CDR1 SGHDT, CDR2 YYEEEE. This CDR3 comprises 15 residues. The CDR3 spells CASSLAVVDYNEQFF. The CDR3 DNA is TGTGCCAGCAGCTTGGCAGTGGTAGACTACAATGAGCAGTTCTTC.

The chain is built from TRBV13 and TRBJ2-7, with D perhaps given as TRBD1 or TRBD2 (5 bases each). The CDR3 is 14 amino acids. Germline lookup yields CDR1 PRHDT and CDR2 FYEKMQ (reference sequence). The V and J ends lost 5 bases and 3 bases respectively, with 14 bases between them. CDR3 sequence (DNA): TGTGCCAGCAGCCACCGGGGACCCGACTACGAGCAGTACTTC. Amino acids: CASSHRGPDYEQYF. The variable domain in full, completed from reference TRBV13 and TRBJ2-7, reads AAGVIQSPRHLIKEKRETATLKCYPIPRHDTVYWYQQGPGQDPQFLISFYEKMQSDKGSIPDRFSAQQFSDYHSELNMSSLELGDSALYFCASSHRGPDYEQYFGPGTRLTVT.

The CDR3 loop is CASSHEAGTAYNEQFF. In DNA, the CDR3 is TGTGCCAGCAGCCACGAAGCCGGGACTGCCTACAATGAGCAGTTCTTC. The rearrangement uses TRBV4-2 and TRBJ2-1, with D possibly TRBD2 on 6 matching bases. Germline V CDR1 and CDR2: LGHNA, YNFKEQ. The CDR3 sequence is 16 residues long. The V end lost 3 bases, the J end lost 2 bases, and 14 bases lay between the germline ends.

This rearrangement joins TRBV18 to TRBJ2-7, with 7 bases matching TRBD2. There are 14 residues in the CDR3. With V trimmed by 6 bases and J by 2 bases, 7 bases remained unmatched. Germline CDR1 reads KGHSH; CDR2 reads LQKENI. CDR3 bases: TGTGCCAGCTCCCAAGCCCGGGGGGCCTACGAGCAGTACTTC. It encodes CASSQARGAYEQYF.

V is TRBV2 and J is TRBJ1-2, with a weak D call TRBD1 (5 bases). CDR3 length: 13 amino acids. The V gene lost 3 bases and the J gene lost 6 bases, with 11 bases spanning the gap. Germline V lookup: CDR1 SNHLY, CDR2 FYNNEI. CDR3 nucleotide sequence: TGTGCCAGCAGTGAGGCCAGGGACGATGGCTACACCTTC. Translation: CASSEARDDGYTF.

The chain employs TRBV5-1 and TRBJ2-3; D assignment may be TRBD1 or TRBD2 (5 bases each). Germline V gene sequence: CDR1 SGHRS, CDR2 YFSETQ. CDR3 length: 15 residues. Trimming pared 2 bases from V and 3 bases from J, leaving 13 bases between. This chain's CDR3 is CASSFEGKGTDTQYF. Written as DNA, the CDR3 is TGCGCCAGCAGCTTCGAGGGGAAAGGGACAGATACGCAGTATTTT.

The chain employs TRBV10-3 and TRBJ1-1; 7 nucleotides agree with TRBD1. Germline CDR1 ENHRY, CDR2 SYGVKD. This CDR3 is built from 13 residues. The V and J ends lost 10 bases and 5 bases, in that order; junction bases with no gene match: 10. This CDR3 reads CATSEGAKTEAFF. The DNA for the CDR3 is TGTGCCACTAGTGAGGGGGCCAAGACTGAAGCTTTCTTT.

The V and J genes are TRBV29-1 and TRBJ2-7; TRBD1 matches 9 bases. The better agreement between TRBJ1-2 and the DNA end casts doubt on the J call. Germline-derived CDR1 and CDR2 are SQVTM and ANQGSEA. This CDR3 is 14 amino acids long. The CDR3 loop is CSVELTGGGAQYTF. CDR3 sequence (DNA): TGCAGCGTTGAGCTAACAGGGGGCGGCGCTCAATACACCTTC.

The chain couples TRBV27 to TRBJ2-7; a weak D match, TRBD1 (8 bases). The V end lost 8 bases, the J end lost 5 bases, and 19 bases lay between the germline ends. Per the germline V gene, CDR1 is MNHEY and CDR2 is SMNVEV (reference sequence). The CDR3 is 14 residues long. The CDR3 spells CASGLDRGSHEQYF. The DNA for the CDR3 is TGTGCCAGCGGACTAGACAGGGGATCCCACGAGCAGTACTTC.

V and J are TRBV7-2 and TRBJ1-5; TRBD1 aligns across 8 bases. V lost 5 bases, J lost 6 bases, and 12 bases stayed unmatched. The CDR3 spans 16 residues. Germline assignment: CDR1 SGHTA and CDR2 FQGNSA. CDR3 protein: CASSPGQGALGQPQHF. The CDR3 DNA is TGTGCCAGCAGCCCCGGGCAGGGGGCGCTGGGTCAGCCCCAGCATTTT.

The chain has TRBV6-1 and TRBJ2-7; 15 bases line up with TRBD2. The V gene end was trimmed by 4 bases and the J gene end by 6 bases; junction bases not matched to a gene: 13. Germline assignment: CDR1 MNHNS and CDR2 SASEGT. The CDR3 runs to 18 residues. The CDR3 DNA follows: TGTGCCAGCAGTGGGAGGACTAGCGGGAGGGCTTGGGGTGGCGAGCAGTACTTC. It encodes CASSGRTSGRAWGGEQYF.

This chain uses TRBV6-1 with TRBJ2-7, with 7 bases lining up with TRBD2. CDR1 and CDR2 (germline): MNHNS, SASEGT. The CDR3 is 16 residues long. V shed 2 bases, J shed 2 bases, and the junction held 9 bases outside the gene matches. CDR3 sequence (DNA): TGTGCCAGCAGTGAAAGCTGGGGGAGCGGGGCCTACGAGCAGTACTTC. Translation: CASSESWGSGAYEQYF.

V gene TRBV7-3 combines with J gene TRBJ2-2, with unresolved D. The germline CDR1 and CDR2 sequences are SGHTA and FQGTGA. The CDR3 runs to 13 residues. Trimming left V 2 bases short and J 3 bases short, with 4 bases between. CDR3 sequence reads: CASSLGDTGELFF. The DNA of the CDR3 is TGTGCCAGCAGCTTAGGGGACACCGGGGAGCTGTTTTTT.

This clone was seen a single time. The chain is built from TRBV7-9 and TRBJ2-7; TRBD1 agrees at 9 bases. V lost 2 bases to trimming and J lost 1 base; unmatched junction nucleotides: 9. This CDR3 is 17 amino acids long. From germline, CDR1 is SEHNR and CDR2 FQNEAQ (reference sequence). The CDR3 coding sequence is TGTGCCAGCAGCTTACCCACAGGGGGCGACCCTTCCTACGAGCAGTACTTC. It translates to CASSLPTGGDPSYEQYF.

The chain links TRBV7-6 to TRBJ2-1, with D possibly called TRBD1 or TRBD2 (5 bases each). V lost 5 bases, J lost 4 bases, and 15 bases lay in between. The length of the CDR3 is 15 residues. CDR1 is SGHVS, CDR2 FNYEAQ, per germline. The CDR3 DNA reads as TGTGCCAGCAGCCCCCCGGGGACGCCTTACAATGAGCAGTTCTTC. Amino acids: CASSPPGTPYNEQFF. The whole variable domain, filled in from reference TRBV7-6 and TRBJ2-1, reads GAGVSQSPRYKVTKRGQDVALRCDPISGHVSLYWYRQALGQGPEFLTYFNYEAQQDKSGLPNDRFSAERPEGSISTLTIQRTEQRDSAMYRCASSPPGTPYNEQFFGPGTRLTVL.

J is TRBJ1-1 and V is TRBV6-5; perhaps TRBD1 as D (5 bases). Trimming cost V 0 bases and J 1 base, with 9 bases left between them. The germline CDR1 and CDR2 sequences are MNHEY and SVGAGI. The CDR3 is 15 residues long. The CDR3 coding sequence is TGTGCCAGCAGTTACTCACGCCAGGGGAACACTGAAGCTTTCTTT. Residues: CASSYSRQGNTEAFF.